A single sample gave rise to the 9 T cell receptor beta chains below, sequenced in a study of technical replicates of blood from a few donors. Sequencing used immunoSEQ multiplex PCR; TCRdb keeps in-frame clones, though not all of them. This sample yields 100,000 or so clones, of which roughly 96% are seen a single time; more than 0.2% belongs to the top ten. Source material: T cells isolated from PBMCs. Receptors originate from a human donor in good health.

V usage is TRBV21-1 and J usage is TRBJ2-7; the tabulated D call, TRBD2, remains unverified against the DNA. TRBV21-1 is labeled a pseudogene. CDR3 length: 15 residues. The CDR3 loop is CASSKDDQRPYEQYF. In DNA, the CDR3 is TGTGCCAGCAGCAAAGATGATCAGCGGCCCTACGAGCAGTACTTC.

This chain links TRBV4-1 with TRBJ2-5; D remains unclear. The germline V gene has CDR1 MGHRA and CDR2 YSYEKL. CDR3 length equals 15 residues. Trimming stripped 0 bases from V and 1 base from J, with 9 bases between. CDR3 DNA: TGCGCCAGCAGCCAAGATGCGCCTTTCCAAGAGACCCAGTACTTC. It encodes CASSQDAPFQETQYF.

In its sample, this clone was seen once. The V and J genes are TRBV6-1 and TRBJ2-3; the match to TRBD1 covers 8 bases. CDR1 is MNHNS and CDR2 is SASEGT in the germline V gene. The J segment lost 5 bases and the V segment lost 5 bases, leaving 6 bases of the junction unmatched. The CDR3 sequence is 14 residues long. The CDR3 region is CASSLQGAGDTQYF. CDR3 coding DNA: TGTGCCAGCAGTCTTCAGGGGGCGGGAGATACGCAGTATTTT.

The gene calls are TRBV6-6 and TRBJ1-5; the D gene is possibly TRBD1 (6 bases). The CDR3 is 15 amino acids. CDR1 and CDR2 from the germline V gene are MNHNY and SVGAGI (reference sequence). The ends were cut back, 6 bases at V and 5 bases at J, with 17 bases in the middle. CDR3 region: CASRRVQGGDQPQHF. The CDR3 bases are TGTGCCAGCAGGCGGGTACAGGGCGGTGATCAGCCCCAGCATTTT.

This chain's CDR3 is CASRDFQETQYF. DNA for the CDR3: TGTGCCAGCAGGGACTTCCAAGAGACCCAGTACTTC. This chain joins TRBV6-6 and TRBJ2-5, with TRBD2 as a possible D gene (5 bases). V lost 6 bases, J lost 1 base, and 6 bases lay in between. Per the germline V gene, CDR1 is MNHNY and CDR2 is SVGAGI (reference sequence). The CDR3 runs to 12 residues.

The J gene is TRBJ1-2, the V gene TRBV6-1; D not certain. This CDR3 contains 15 residues. CDR1 is MNHNS, CDR2 SASEGT, per germline. Between the trimmed V and J ends, which lost 4 bases and 5 bases, there was a span of 17 bases. The chain's CDR3 is CASSVAFLAVYGYTF. As DNA, the CDR3 is TGTGCCAGCAGTGTAGCCTTTCTGGCAGTATATGGCTACACCTTC.

V and J are TRBV6-1 and TRBJ1-1; D is unresolved. The CDR3 runs 13 residues. Germline V CDR1 and CDR2: MNHNS, SASEGT. Trimming pared 1 base from V and 1 base from J, leaving 4 bases between. The CDR3 DNA is TGTGCCAGCAGTGAAGGGAGGAACACTGAAGCTTTCTTT. Translated, it gives CASSEGRNTEAFF.

The genes are TRBV5-1 and TRBJ2-2; 10 bases map to TRBD2. CDR3 length equals 17 residues. V gave up 4 bases and J gave up 2 bases; unmatched junction bases: 8. Germline CDR1 SGHRS, CDR2 YFSETQ. DNA of the CDR3: TGCGCCAGCAGCCCGAACGTAGCGGGAGGAAACACCGGGGAGCTGTTTTTT. Protein: CASSPNVAGGNTGELFF.

This chain joins TRBV27 and TRBJ2-7, with TRBD2 matching 14 bases. Unmatched junction bases numbered 9, after V lost 3 bases and J lost 5 bases. The germline V gene has CDR1 MNHEY and CDR2 SMNVEV (reference sequence). The CDR3 covers 17 residues. CDR3 loop: CASSFSEPGLAGDEQYF. CDR3 sequence (DNA): TGTGCCAGCAGTTTTTCGGAACCGGGACTAGCGGGAGACGAGCAGTACTTC.